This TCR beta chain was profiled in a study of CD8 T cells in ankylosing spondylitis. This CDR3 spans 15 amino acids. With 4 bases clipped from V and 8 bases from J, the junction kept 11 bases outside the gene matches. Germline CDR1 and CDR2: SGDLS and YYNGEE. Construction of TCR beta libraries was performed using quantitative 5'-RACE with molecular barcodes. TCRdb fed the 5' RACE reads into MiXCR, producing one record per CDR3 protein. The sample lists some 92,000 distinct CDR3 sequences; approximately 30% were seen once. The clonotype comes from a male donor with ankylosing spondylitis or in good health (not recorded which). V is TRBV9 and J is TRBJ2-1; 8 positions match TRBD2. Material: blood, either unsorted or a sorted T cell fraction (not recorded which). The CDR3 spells CASSSGTRSGYEQFF. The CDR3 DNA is TGTGCCAGCAGCTCCGGGACTAGATCAGGCTATGAGCAGTTCTTC.